This T cell receptor beta chain is from a study of post-analysis software for immune sequencing data. Findings and caveats of the study: Relative to controls, patients had about 5 TRBV segments at higher frequency, with TRBV5-6, TRBV5-1 and TRBV20-1 among these. Controls showed significantly higher normalized Chao1 diversity than did multiple sclerosis patients. Samples prepared in the same batch strongly co-clustered by F measure.

V dropped 5 bases and J dropped 5 bases, with 15 bases sitting between them. Germline loops: CDR1 MRHNA, CDR2 SNTAGT. This CDR3 spans 14 amino acids. The TCR beta cDNA libraries contained unique molecular identifiers. Input of roughly 0.95 to 10 million T cells yielded 550,000 or so cDNA molecules. TCRdb analysed the PCR reads with MiXCR anew, one entry per CDR3 protein. Altogether about 500,000 distinct CDR3 sequences are present, 40% to 55% being singletons, with the ten largest covering around 10%. This clonotype was detected only a few times. As yet, its antigen is unknown. The sample was blood. The chain recombines TRBV6-4 with TRBJ1-2; the D gene is possibly TRBD1 (5 bases). This sequence originates from a girl between 5 and 17 years old with multiple sclerosis. The CDR3 DNA reads as TGTGCCAGCAGTCCGACAGTTGCCCCTTATGGCTACACCTTC. Translation gives CASSPTVAPYGYTF.